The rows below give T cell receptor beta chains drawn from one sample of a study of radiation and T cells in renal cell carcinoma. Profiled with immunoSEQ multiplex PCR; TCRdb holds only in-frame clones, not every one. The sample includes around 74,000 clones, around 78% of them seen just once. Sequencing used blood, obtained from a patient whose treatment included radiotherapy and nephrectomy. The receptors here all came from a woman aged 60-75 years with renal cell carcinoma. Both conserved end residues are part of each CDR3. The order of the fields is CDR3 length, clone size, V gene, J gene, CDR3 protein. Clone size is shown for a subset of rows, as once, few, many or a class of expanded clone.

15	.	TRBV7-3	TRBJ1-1	CASSLTEGSRTEAFF
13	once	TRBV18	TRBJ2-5	CASSPGPKETQYF
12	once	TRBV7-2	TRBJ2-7	CASSFDKYEQYF
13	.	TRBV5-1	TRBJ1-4	CASSLGVGEKLFF
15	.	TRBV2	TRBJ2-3	CASNQDRLSTDTQYF
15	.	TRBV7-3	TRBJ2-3	CASSLVRGHTDTQYF
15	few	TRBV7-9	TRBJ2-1	CASRSPGQGVDEQFF
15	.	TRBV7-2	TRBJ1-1	CASSIRTGSNTEAFF
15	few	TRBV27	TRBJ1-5	CASSLGGGSNQPQHF
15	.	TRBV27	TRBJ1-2	CASRWPRGGNYGYTF
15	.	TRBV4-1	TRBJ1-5	CASSHLGTEHQPQHF
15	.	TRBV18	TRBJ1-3	CASSPVSALGNTIYF
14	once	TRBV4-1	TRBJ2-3	CASSQGGSTDTQYF
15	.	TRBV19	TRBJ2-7	CASSDRDRASYEQYF
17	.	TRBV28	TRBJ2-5	CASSFPVAGGAEETQYF
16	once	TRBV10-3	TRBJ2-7	CAISESIGQGGYEQYF
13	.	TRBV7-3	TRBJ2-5	CASSSDPQETQYF
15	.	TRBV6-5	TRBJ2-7	CASSPDRGRPYEQYF
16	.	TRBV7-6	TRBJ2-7	CASSEAGTGLSYEQYF
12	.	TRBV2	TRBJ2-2	CASGQNTGELFF
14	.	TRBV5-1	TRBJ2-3	CASSLGSGPDTQYF
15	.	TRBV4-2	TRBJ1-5	CASSPLGQGKQPQHF
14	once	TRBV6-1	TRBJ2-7	CASNPTGVTYEQYF
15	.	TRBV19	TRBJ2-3	CASITGTRPTDTQYF